The 14 T cell receptor beta chains below were found in one sample sequenced in a study of CD8+ T cells in alopecia areata. The treatment is: oral pan-JAK inhibitor, 5-10 mg twice daily. Sequencing templates came from extracted RNA that was reverse transcribed into cDNA. Profiling relied on immunoSEQ multiplex PCR, and the TCRdb table lists in-frame clones only, not all of them. This table has roughly 280,000 clones, roughly 63% appearing once. This specimen consisted of CD4+ T cells sorted from blood, obtained at week 52, from a patient treated with tofacitinib. The receptor source for this set is a human donor with alopecia areata.

This chain connects TRBV7-2 to TRBJ2-5, with 9 bases that match TRBD2. V was pared by 3 bases and J by 5 bases, with 4 bases of the junction left unmatched. The CDR3 is made up of 14 amino acids. CDR1 is SGHTA, CDR2 FQGNSA, per germline. This CDR3 is CASSFQTSGETQYF. In DNA, the CDR3 is TGTGCCAGCAGCTTCCAGACTAGCGGCGAGACCCAGTACTTC.

There are a few counts of this clone. The genes are TRBV6-6 and TRBJ2-7; 7 positions agree with TRBD1. The CDR3 sequence is 14 residues long. CDR1 and CDR2 (germline): MNHNY, SVGAGI (reference sequence). After removal of 2 bases from V and 6 bases from J, the junction contained 7 bases not matched to a gene. The CDR3 protein is CASSYRQGMVEQYF. The CDR3 nucleotides are TGTGCCAGCAGTTACCGACAGGGTATGGTCGAGCAGTACTTC.

This clone was seen only a few times. The rearrangement joins TRBV7-8 to TRBJ2-7; no firm D call. Germline V CDR1 and CDR2: SGHVS, FQNEAQ. CDR3 length: 14 amino acids. V was shortened by 5 bases and J by 3 bases, with 14 bases between the two germline ends. DNA for the CDR3: TGTGCCAGCAGCCAAACCGTAGGGCGCTACGAGCAGTACTTC. Translated, it gives CASSQTVGRYEQYF.

The gene calls are TRBV29-1 and TRBJ2-1; D call uncertain. V was cut by 7 bases and J by 1 base, with 11 bases left in between. This CDR3 contains 13 residues. CDR1 and CDR2 (germline): SQVTM, ANQGSEA. The CDR3 loop is CSALDGSYNEQFF. The CDR3 DNA follows: TGCAGCGCCCTCGATGGGTCCTACAATGAGCAGTTCTTC.

This clone was seen once. The CDR3 loop is CSVSRDSYGYTF. CDR3 bases: TGCAGCGTTTCTAGGGACAGCTATGGCTACACCTTC. The chain links TRBV29-1 to TRBJ1-2; 7 bases match TRBD1. J was trimmed by 4 bases and V by 5 bases; bases with no gene match: 4. The CDR3 loop spans 12 amino acids. Per the germline V gene, CDR1 is SQVTM and CDR2 is ANQGSEA.

There are a few counts of this clone. The J gene is TRBJ2-5, the V gene TRBV7-9; 9 nucleotides match TRBD1. Germline CDR1 reads SEHNR; CDR2 reads FQNEAQ (reference sequence). Unmatched junction bases numbered 5, after V lost 2 bases and J lost 4 bases. CDR3 length equals 15 residues. This CDR3 reads CASSLFLTGGETQYF. For the CDR3, the DNA is TGTGCCAGCAGCTTATTTTTGACAGGGGGAGAGACCCAGTACTTC.

The chain carries TRBV29-1 and TRBJ2-1, with D possibly TRBD1 on 6 matching bases. Germline assignment: CDR1 SQVTM and CDR2 ANQGSEA. This CDR3 is 12 amino acids long. V lost 3 bases and J lost 9, with 12 bases in between. The CDR3 protein is CSVDPGAGEQFF. CDR3 coding DNA: TGCAGCGTTGACCCAGGGGCGGGTGAGCAGTTCTTC.

The chain has TRBV29-1 and TRBJ2-5, with 11 nucleotides matching TRBD2. The length of the CDR3 is 17 residues. V lost 7 bases and J lost 4; bases outside the gene matches: 17. CDR1 is SQVTM, CDR2 ANQGSEA, per germline. The CDR3 protein is CSAAPLLAGGLRETQYF. For the CDR3, the DNA is TGCAGCGCCGCCCCGCTGCTAGCGGGGGGCCTCCGAGAGACCCAGTACTTC. Supplemented by reference TRBV29-1 and TRBJ2-5, the full variable domain reads SAVISQKPSRDICQRGTSLTIQCQVDSQVTMMFWYRQQPGQSLTLIATANQGSEATYESGFVIDKFPISRPNLTFSTLTVSNMSPEDSSIYLCSAAPLLAGGLRETQYFGPGTRLLVL.

This chain joins TRBV7-2 and TRBJ1-6, with 8 nucleotides matching TRBD1. The CDR3 covers 15 residues. Germline CDR1 SGHTA, CDR2 FQGNSA. V shed 1 base, J shed 7 bases, and the junction held 3 bases outside the gene matches. CDR3 nucleotide sequence: TGTGCCAGCAGCTTAGGGACAGGGATCAATTCACCCCTCCACTTT. Translated: CASSLGTGINSPLHF.

The sample holds a few counts of this clone. The chain joins TRBV19 to TRBJ2-3, with a tentative D call TRBD1 (6 bases). The germline V gene encodes CDR1 LNHDA and CDR2 SQIVND (reference sequence). Trimming took 8 bases from V and 6 from J, leaving 15 bases between them. The CDR3 is 13 residues long. The chain's CDR3 is CASARDTLDTQYF. In nucleotides, the CDR3 is TGTGCCAGTGCCCGGGACACCCTGGATACGCAGTATTTT.

The J gene is TRBJ1-6, the V gene TRBV4-1; 8 nucleotides line up with TRBD1. V lost 1 base, J lost 10 bases, and 15 bases stayed unmatched. The CDR3 runs to 18 residues. CDR1 MGHRA and CDR2 YSYEKL come from the germline V gene. CDR3 coding DNA: TGCGCCAGCAGCCAAGTGGCGTCGGACAGGGTGATAGGATCACCCCTCCACTTT. Protein sequence: CASSQVASDRVIGSPLHF.

This clone was picked up one time. The CDR3 DNA reads as TGCGCCAGCAGCTTGGACGGGACACGGTGGGACGAGCAGTACTTC. Residues: CASSLDGTRWDEQYF. This chain connects TRBV5-1 to TRBJ2-7, with D possibly being TRBD1 (6 bases). The V gene lost 0 bases and the J gene lost 5 bases, with 15 bases spanning the gap. Per the germline V gene, CDR1 is SGHRS and CDR2 is YFSETQ. The CDR3 is 15 residues long.

The CDR3 loop is CSVGGTLSTDTQYF. The CDR3 DNA reads as TGCAGCGTTGGTGGGACTCTCAGCACAGATACGCAGTATTTT. This chain connects TRBV29-1 to TRBJ2-3; the D gene is possibly TRBD2 (6 bases). Looked up from germline, CDR1 is SQVTM and CDR2 is ANQGSEA. The CDR3 extends over 14 amino acids. V was shortened by 4 bases and J by 0 bases, with 11 bases between the two germline ends.

V and J are TRBV11-2 and TRBJ2-5; 8 bases agree with TRBD1. V lost 1 base to trimming and J lost 4 bases; unmatched junction nucleotides: 5. The CDR3 loop spans 15 amino acids. The V gene's germline CDR1 is SGHAT and CDR2 FQNNGV. In nucleotides, the CDR3 is TGTGCCAGCAGCTTAGGACAGGGGTCTGGAGAGACCCAGTACTTC. Protein: CASSLGQGSGETQYF.